The 7 T cell receptor beta chains listed next were all sequenced from one sample in a study of blood T cell repertoires in COVID-19. Here immunoSEQ multiplex PCR was the method, and the copy in TCRdb shows in-frame clones only, minus some. The sample lists 90,000 to 120,000 clones, about 89% occurring once. The specimen sequenced was peripheral blood. The receptors were sampled from a man aged 45-60 years with acute or convalescent COVID-19.

The chain uses TRBV2 and TRBJ1-3, with TRBD1 matching over 8 bases. The germline V gene encodes CDR1 SNHLY and CDR2 FYNNEI. This CDR3 contains 15 residues. J gave up 4 bases and V 6 bases, and 8 bases lay outside the gene matches. The CDR3: CASSPDRVYGNTIYF. CDR3 DNA sequence: TGTGCCAGCAGCCCGGACAGGGTATACGGAAACACCATATATTTT.

This sequence joins TRBV5-1 and TRBJ1-2, with TRBD1 matching 8 bases. The CDR3 runs to 14 residues. Trimming took 4 bases from V and 4 from J; bases not matched to a gene: 6. Germline-derived CDR1 and CDR2 are SGHRS and YFSETQ. As DNA, the CDR3 is TGCGCCAGCAGCCCGAAGCAGGGGGCCTATGGCTACACCTTC. Amino acid sequence: CASSPKQGAYGYTF.

CDR3 protein: CASSKTASSDTQYF. The CDR3 DNA sequence: TGTGCCAGCAGCAAGACGGCTAGTTCAGATACGCAGTATTTT. The chain carries TRBV13 and TRBJ2-3; unclear D gene. The germline V gene has CDR1 PRHDT and CDR2 FYEKMQ (reference sequence). The CDR3 sequence is 14 residues long. Trimming left V 5 bases short and J 4 bases short, with 13 bases between.

The rearrangement joins TRBV2 to TRBJ1-5; TRBD1 might be the D (6 bases). This CDR3 is built from 14 residues. V lost 0 bases and J 6 bases, leaving 9 bases between the germline ends. Germline CDR1 SNHLY, CDR2 FYNNEI. CDR3 coding DNA: TGTGCCAGCAGTGAAGCGGGAGGGGGTCAGCCCCAGCATTTT. As protein: CASSEAGGGQPQHF.

This clone was found a few times. J is TRBJ1-6 and V is TRBV2; 7 nucleotides line up with TRBD1. The germline gives CDR1 SNHLY, CDR2 FYNNEI. This CDR3 is built from 14 residues. Losses at the gene ends were 5 bases for V and 5 bases for J; bases not matched to a gene: 3. CDR3 in DNA: TGTGCCAGCAGTACCGGGACAGATAATTCACCCCTCCACTTT. Protein sequence: CASSTGTDNSPLHF.

The V call is TRBV11-3, the J call TRBJ2-3, with D tentatively TRBD1 (6 bases). The CDR3 spans 14 residues. V was shortened by 5 bases and J by 2 bases, with 11 bases between the two germline ends. In germline, CDR1 is SGHNT, CDR2 YENEEA. CDR3 nucleotide sequence: TGTGCCAGCAGCCCCCAGGGGCCCACAGATACGCAGTATTTT. Its protein product is CASSPQGPTDTQYF. Full variable domain (outside the CDR3, taken from reference TRBV11-3 and TRBJ2-3): EAGVVQSPRYKIIEKKQPVAFWCNPISGHNTLYWYLQNLGQGPELLIRYENEEAVDDSQLPKDRFSAERLKGVDSTLKIQPAELGDSAVYLCASSPQGPTDTQYFGPGTRLTVL.

This clone occurred once. The chain joins TRBV7-6 to TRBJ1-2; D possibly corresponds to TRBD1 (5 bases). The germline V and J ends were trimmed by 0 bases and 8 bases, with 13 bases remaining between them. The germline V gene has CDR1 SGHVS and CDR2 FNYEAQ. The CDR3 extends over 14 amino acids. The CDR3 DNA reads TGTGCCAGCAGCTTAGCTGGGGCAGAAAGAGGCTACACCTTC. As protein: CASSLAGAERGYTF.